These 16 T cell receptor beta chains were all obtained from the same sample, sequenced in a study of CD8 T cells in ankylosing spondylitis. One entry per CDR3 protein results from TCRdb running MiXCR on the 5' RACE reads. The sample carries approximately 240,000 distinct CDR3 sequences, over 9.5% recorded once. Material for sequencing was blood, either unsorted or a sorted T cell fraction (not recorded which). The source of these receptors is a male donor with ankylosing spondylitis or in good health (not recorded which).

This clonotype has a count of ten or more. The chain joins TRBV5-1 to TRBJ1-1; D is ambiguous. There are 14 residues in the CDR3. Deletions cut 0 bases from V and 1 base from J, with 7 bases between. The germline CDR1 and CDR2 sequences are SGHRS and YFSETQ. The CDR3 protein is CASSLGAENTEAFF. The CDR3 coding sequence is TGCGCCAGCAGCTTGGGGGCGGAGAACACTGAAGCTTTCTTT.

Ten or more counts support this clonotype. The chain is built from TRBV20-1 and TRBJ1-1, with 8 bases identical to TRBD1. CDR3 size: 12 residues. V was clipped by 6 bases and J by 1 base; unmatched bases: 1. Germline assignment: CDR1 DFQATT and CDR2 SNEGSKA (reference sequence). CDR3 bases: TGCAGTGCCGGGACAGGGAACACTGAAGCTTTCTTT. As protein: CSAGTGNTEAFF.

The sample holds many counts of this clonotype. V and J are TRBV5-1 and TRBJ2-5; the D call may be TRBD1 or TRBD2 (5 bases each). V lost 4 bases, J lost 0 bases, and 10 bases lay in between. Per the germline V gene, CDR1 is SGHRS and CDR2 is YFSETQ. CDR3 size: 14 residues. This chain's CDR3 is CASSPGPYQETQYF. The CDR3 DNA sequence: TGCGCCAGCAGCCCGGGGCCGTACCAAGAGACCCAGTACTTC.

This clonotype appeared many times. The genes are TRBV12-3 or TRBV12-4 and TRBJ1-6; 8 nucleotides line up with TRBD1. V lost 1 base to trimming and J lost 6 bases; unmatched junction nucleotides: 2. The CDR3 has 15 amino acids. CDR3 sequence reads: CASSLGDRFNSPLHF. As DNA, the CDR3 is TGTGCCAGCAGTTTAGGGGACAGGTTTAATTCACCCCTCCACTTT.

This clonotype was seen many times. V usage is TRBV5-5 and J usage is TRBJ1-4, with no clear D. The CDR3 spans 13 residues. V lost 4 bases and J 8 bases, leaving 12 bases between the germline ends. The germline CDR1 and CDR2 sequences are SGHKS and YYEKEE (reference sequence). The CDR3 here is CASSRLPGEKLFF. CDR3 nucleotides: TGTGCCAGCAGCAGGCTCCCTGGAGAAAAACTGTTTTTT.

This clonotype was seen ten or more times. The J gene is TRBJ1-2, the V gene TRBV12-3 or TRBV12-4; TRBD1 is a possible D gene (6 bases). V lost 3 bases and J lost 3, with 11 bases in between. The CDR3 loop spans 14 amino acids. The CDR3 here is CASSLKGDDYGYTF. DNA of the CDR3: TGTGCCAGCAGTTTGAAGGGGGACGACTATGGCTACACCTTC.

This clonotype was counted many times. The chain is built from TRBV7-2 and TRBJ1-3, with TRBD1 as a possible D gene (6 bases). The V and J ends lost 5 bases and 2 bases respectively, with 13 bases between them. This CDR3 is built from 15 residues. Germline CDR1 is SGHTA and CDR2 is FQGNSA. CDR3 in amino acids: CASSRNRDAGNTIYF. Here the CDR3 DNA reads TGTGCCAGCAGCCGTAACAGGGACGCTGGAAACACCATATATTTT.

The table lists this clonotype with many counts. The rearrangement links TRBV18 to TRBJ2-2, with D possibly matching TRBD1 (6 bases). This CDR3 has 16 residues. Germline V lookup: CDR1 KGHSH, CDR2 LQKENI. V shed 8 bases and J shed 0 bases, with 16 bases lying between them. Here the CDR3 DNA reads TGTGCCAGCACAAGAACCGGGACACCGAACACCGGGGAGCTGTTTTTT. This encodes CASTRTGTPNTGELFF.

In this sample, this clonotype turned up once. V gene TRBV5-1 combines with J gene TRBJ2-1; 10 bases are a match to TRBD2. In germline, CDR1 is SGHRS, CDR2 YFSETQ. Trimming removed 3 bases from V and 5 bases from J; junction bases left unmatched: 5. The CDR3 runs 15 residues. DNA for the CDR3: TGCGCCAGCAGCTGGACTAGCGGCAACAACAATGAGCAGTTCTTC. Its protein product is CASSWTSGNNNEQFF.

The table lists this clonotype with many counts. The V gene is TRBV4-1, the J gene TRBJ2-7; a weak D match, TRBD2 (6 bases). There are 16 residues in the CDR3. Per the germline V gene, CDR1 is MGHRA and CDR2 is YSYEKL. Trimming pared 0 bases from V and 0 bases from J, leaving 12 bases between. CDR3 amino acids: CASSQEWLASSYEQYF. CDR3 in DNA: TGCGCCAGCAGCCAAGAATGGCTAGCGAGCTCCTACGAGCAGTACTTC.

This clonotype was recorded many times. One junction end disagrees with the germline gene, perhaps due to a read error. The J gene is TRBJ2-4, the V gene TRBV20-1, with 14 bases aligning to TRBD2. Germline V CDR1 and CDR2: DFQATT, SNEGSKA (reference sequence). CDR3 length: 16 amino acids. CDR3 sequence (DNA): TGCAGTGCTATCCCGACTAGCGGGGGGGCCACAAACATTCAGTACTTC. Residues: CSAIPTSGGATNIQYF.

This clonotype has at least ten counts. This sequence joins TRBV5-1 and TRBJ2-1; TRBD2 matches at 11 bases. Germline V lookup: CDR1 SGHRS, CDR2 YFSETQ. With V trimmed by 0 bases and J by 6 bases, 5 bases remained unmatched. The CDR3 is 16 residues long. CDR3 in amino acids: CASSLAGTSGANEQFF. CDR3 coding DNA: TGCGCCAGCAGCTTGGCAGGGACTAGCGGCGCCAATGAGCAGTTCTTC.

This clonotype was seen repeatedly, ten times or more. The rearrangement links TRBV10-3 to TRBJ2-2; D not resolved. This CDR3 comprises 11 residues. Germline V gene sequence: CDR1 ENHRY, CDR2 SYGVKD. Trimming shortened V by 6 bases and J by 4 bases, and 3 bases separated the two germline ends. CDR3 DNA sequence: TGTGCCATCAGAGCCACCGGGGAGCTGTTTTTT. Translated: CAIRATGELFF.

This clonotype was detected ten times or more. The CDR3 region is CASSQIREGPNTEAFF. CDR3 nucleotide sequence: TGTGCCAGCAGCCAAATTAGGGAGGGCCCGAACACTGAAGCTTTCTTT. The chain is built from TRBV4-2 and TRBJ1-1; D is unresolved. Trimming removed 2 bases from V and 1 base from J, with 14 bases in between. CDR1 is LGHNA, CDR2 YNFKEQ, per germline. This CDR3 is built from 16 residues.

The V gene is TRBV7-2, the J gene TRBJ1-1; 11 bases align to TRBD1. With 1 base clipped from V and 10 bases from J, the junction kept 8 bases outside the gene matches. CDR3 length equals 15 residues. Germline CDR1 SGHTA, CDR2 FQGNSA. DNA for the CDR3: TGTGCCAGCAGCTTAGATTCGGACAGGGGGCGCGGAGCTTTCTTT. The encoded protein is CASSLDSDRGRGAFF.

This clonotype was found many times. The chain carries TRBV19 and TRBJ2-7; the D is unclear. Trimming left V 7 bases short and J 2 bases short, with 12 bases between. Germline CDR1 is LNHDA and CDR2 is SQIVND (reference sequence). The CDR3 length is 13 residues. CDR3 nucleotides: TGTGCCAGTATGGCGGACGGAACCTACGAGCAGTACTTC. Translated: CASMADGTYEQYF.